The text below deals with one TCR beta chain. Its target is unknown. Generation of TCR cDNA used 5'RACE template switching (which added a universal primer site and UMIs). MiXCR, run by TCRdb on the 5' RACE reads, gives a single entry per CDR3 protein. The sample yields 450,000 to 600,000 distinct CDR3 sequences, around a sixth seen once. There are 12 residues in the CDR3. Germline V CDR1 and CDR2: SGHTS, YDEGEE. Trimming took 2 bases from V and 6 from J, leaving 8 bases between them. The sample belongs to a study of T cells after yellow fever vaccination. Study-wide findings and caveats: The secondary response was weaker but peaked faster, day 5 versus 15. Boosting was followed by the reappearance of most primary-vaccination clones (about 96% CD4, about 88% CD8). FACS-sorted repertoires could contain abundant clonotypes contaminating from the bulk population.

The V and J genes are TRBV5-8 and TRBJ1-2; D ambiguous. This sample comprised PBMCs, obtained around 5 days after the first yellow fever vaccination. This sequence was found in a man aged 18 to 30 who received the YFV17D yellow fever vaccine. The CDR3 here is CASSFSEHGYTF. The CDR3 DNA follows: TGTGCCAGCAGCTTCTCAGAGCATGGCTACACCTTC. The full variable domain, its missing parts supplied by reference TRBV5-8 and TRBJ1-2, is EAGVTQSPTHLIKTRGQQATLRCSPISGHTSVYWYQQALGLGLQFLLWYDEGEERNRGNFPPRFSGRQFPNYSSELNVNALELEDSALYLCASSFSEHGYTFGSGTRLTVV.